This TCR beta chain was documented in a study of blood T cell repertoires in COVID-19. Clones were read by immunoSEQ multiplex PCR, and TCRdb kept only the in-frame ones, dropping some. The data hold about 260,000 clones, with about nine tenths observed a single time. Sequencing was done on a sample of PBMCs or T cells enriched from blood (not recorded which). The source of this sequence is a man over 45 who had been exposed to COVID-19.

This CDR3 is CASSESGREISRQFF. The CDR3 DNA reads as TGCGCCAGCAGTGAGTCGGGGAGGGAGATTTCGCGGCAGTTCTTC. This chain connects TRBV10-1 to TRBJ2-1, with 7 bases that match TRBD2. CDR3 length: 15 residues. J lost 12 bases, V lost 0 bases, and 11 bases had no gene match. The germline CDR1 and CDR2 sequences are WNHNN and SYGVQD (reference sequence).